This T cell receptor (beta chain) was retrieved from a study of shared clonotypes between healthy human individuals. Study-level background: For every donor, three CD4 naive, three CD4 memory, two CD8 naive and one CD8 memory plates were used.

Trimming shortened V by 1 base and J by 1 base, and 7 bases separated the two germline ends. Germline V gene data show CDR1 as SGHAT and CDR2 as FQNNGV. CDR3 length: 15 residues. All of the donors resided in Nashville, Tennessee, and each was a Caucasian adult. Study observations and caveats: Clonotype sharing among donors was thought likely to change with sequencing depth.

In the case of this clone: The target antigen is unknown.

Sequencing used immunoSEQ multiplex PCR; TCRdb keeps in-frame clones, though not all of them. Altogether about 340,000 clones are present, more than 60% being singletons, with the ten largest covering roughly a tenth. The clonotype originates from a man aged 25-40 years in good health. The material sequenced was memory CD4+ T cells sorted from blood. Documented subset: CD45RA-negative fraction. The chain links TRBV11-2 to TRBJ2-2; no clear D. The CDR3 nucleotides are TGTGCCAGCAGCTTAGTGACTGTGAACACCGGGGAGCTGTTTTTT. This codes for CASSLVTVNTGELFF.